Included here is one T cell receptor (beta chain) sequence, with context. Its antigen is not known. This entry comes from a study of identical twins. Carrying unique molecular identifiers, the cDNA also gained a universal primer site through template switching. TCRdb passed the 5' RACE reads through MiXCR, listing each CDR3 protein once. The sample yields about 530,000 distinct CDR3 sequences, approximately 16% seen once. The CDR3 spans 15 residues. J was trimmed by 7 bases and V by 6 bases; bases with no gene match: 8. Findings and caveats of the study: Memory repertoires lacked the insertion deficit that abundant cord blood beta clonotypes showed. Rather than following the same donors, the conclusions depended on cross-sectional statistical analysis.

The sample also formed part of further work on yellow fever vaccine responses in identical twins.

This chain connects TRBV12-3 or TRBV12-4 to TRBJ2-1; 11 bases fit TRBD1. The sequence came from a woman aged 18-29 years in good health. The sample consisted of CD4+ T cells sorted from blood. The CDR3 sequence is CASRRGQGEWNEQFF. CDR3 DNA: TGTGCCAGCAGGAGGGGACAGGGGGAGTGGAATGAGCAGTTCTTC.